Here is one TCR beta chain with its context. Its target is unknown. As every portion of the isolated RNA was reverse transcribed, the sequencing read expressed TCRB transcripts. Method: immunoSEQ multiplex PCR; TCRdb's copy keeps in-frame clones and lacks some. The repertoire has a few hundred thousand clones, roughly 13% of them found once; the top ten carry 0.017%. This sample stems from a study of beta chain features in type 1 diabetes. Study-level information: Under 110,000,000 sorted cells were examined across all samples. The study, taken as a whole, reports: Cells with high TCR expression could be over-represented by cDNA sequencing.

CDR1 is SGHTA and CDR2 is FQGNSA in the germline V gene. The ends were cut back, 0 bases at V and 6 bases at J, with 12 bases in the middle. CDR3 length: 15 amino acids. One heparinised draw, averaging roughly 110 mL, was taken per donor. This chain connects TRBV7-2 to TRBJ1-5; D is perhaps TRBD1 (6 bases). Material for sequencing was naive CD4+ T cells from blood. This sequence was found in a man younger than 35 in good health. CDR3 amino acids: CASSLASGVGQPQHF. In DNA, the CDR3 is TGTGCCAGCAGCTTAGCCTCAGGGGTGGGTCAGCCCCAGCATTTT.